Below, 18 T cell receptor beta chains from the same sample are listed, as sequenced in a study of cytomegalovirus exposure and HLA in healthy donors. PCR involved 60 Vbeta and 13 Jbeta primers. Only in-frame clones appear in the TCRdb table, and some are missing; sequencing was by immunoSEQ multiplex PCR. The top ten clones hold about 6.6% of a sample with more than 90,000 clones, about 75% of them seen once. Sequenced: PBMCs. The receptors stem from a man aged 40-50 years in good health and CMV-seropositive.

V is TRBV5-6 and J is TRBJ2-7, with TRBD2 identical over 11 bases. The V gene end was trimmed by 2 bases and the J gene end by 4 bases; junction bases not matched to a gene: 5. Germline V gene sequence: CDR1 SGHDT, CDR2 YYEEEE. This CDR3 has 15 amino acids. CDR3 protein: CASSFTSGGIYEQYF. DNA for the CDR3: TGTGCCAGCAGCTTTACTAGCGGGGGTATTTACGAGCAGTACTTC.

This clone was detected only a few times. The chain couples TRBV5-6 to TRBJ1-6; 8 nucleotides line up with TRBD1. Germline V gene sequence: CDR1 SGHDT, CDR2 YYEEEE. V was clipped by 5 bases and J by 7 bases; unmatched bases: 5. This CDR3 has 14 residues. The CDR3 nucleotides are TGTGCCAGCAGACCCCAGGGGGCCAATTCACCCCTCCACTTT. Protein sequence: CASRPQGANSPLHF.

The rearrangement uses TRBV2 and TRBJ2-3; TRBD1 is a possible D gene (5 bases). Looked up from germline, CDR1 is SNHLY and CDR2 is FYNNEI. Trimming shortened V by 2 bases and J by 3 bases, and 6 bases separated the two germline ends. The CDR3 covers 13 residues. Here the CDR3 reads CASSEQGTDTQYF. The CDR3 DNA sequence: TGTGCCAGCAGTGAACAGGGAACAGATACGCAGTATTTT.

The V gene is TRBV27, the J gene TRBJ2-7, with D possibly matching TRBD1 (5 bases). V was clipped by 5 bases and J by 5 bases, with 13 bases between them. The CDR3 has 13 residues. Germline V gene data show CDR1 as MNHEY and CDR2 as SMNVEV (reference sequence). CDR3 residues: CASSPPGAHEQYF. The CDR3 nucleotides read TGTGCCAGCAGTCCCCCTGGGGCCCACGAGCAGTACTTC.

The chain uses TRBV28 and TRBJ1-6; TRBD1 might be the D (5 bases). The germline V gene has CDR1 MDHEN and CDR2 SYDVKM. Trimming removed 2 bases from V and 11 bases from J, with 22 bases in between. The CDR3 has 17 amino acids. The CDR3 DNA reads TGTGCCAGCAGTTTAGGGGCTGCCAAGGGGTATTGGGCACCCCTCCACTTT. Amino acids: CASSLGAAKGYWAPLHF.

The table lists this clone with a few counts. The V call is TRBV27, the J call TRBJ1-1, with 8 bases lining up with TRBD1. This CDR3 spans 14 amino acids. Looked up from germline, CDR1 is MNHEY and CDR2 is SMNVEV (reference sequence). Trimming removed 8 bases from V and 4 bases from J; junction bases left unmatched: 9. CDR3 sequence reads: CASRPRGRPTEAFF. The DNA for the CDR3 is TGTGCCAGCCGGCCCAGGGGGCGGCCCACTGAAGCTTTCTTT.

The chain links TRBV18 to TRBJ1-2; no firm D call. The CDR3 extends over 14 amino acids. The V and J ends lost 3 bases and 0 bases respectively, with 8 bases between them. In germline, CDR1 is KGHSH, CDR2 LQKENI. The chain's CDR3 is CASSPSRTNYGYTF. The CDR3 DNA follows: TGTGCCAGCTCACCTTCGCGGACTAACTATGGCTACACCTTC.

This clone was seen more than once but under ten times. The J gene is TRBJ2-7, the V gene TRBV12-5; D gene uncertain. The CDR3 totals 9 residues. The germline CDR1 and CDR2 sequences are LGHNT and FRNRAP. Trimming removed 6 bases from V and 12 bases from J, with 9 bases in between. CDR3 sequence: CASGTSPYF. The DNA for the CDR3 is TGTGCTAGTGGAACCAGTCCGTACTTC.

The V call is TRBV2, the J call TRBJ1-3; 7 nucleotides agree with TRBD1. Trimming at V came to 7 bases and at J to 0 bases, leaving 6 bases not matched to a gene. Per germline, CDR1 SNHLY and CDR2 FYNNEI. The CDR3 runs to 15 residues. The CDR3 DNA follows: TGTGCCAGCACGTGGACAGGTAGCTCTGGAAACACCATATATTTT. Amino acid sequence: CASTWTGSSGNTIYF.

V gene TRBV9 combines with J gene TRBJ1-3; 8 nucleotides line up with TRBD1. After removal of 4 bases from V and 9 bases from J, the junction contained 9 bases not matched to a gene. Per germline, CDR1 SGDLS and CDR2 YYNGEE. CDR3 length: 14 amino acids. The CDR3 DNA follows: TGTGCCAGCAGCCCCCAGACAGGGGAGGGCACCATATATTTT. Protein sequence: CASSPQTGEGTIYF.

This clone was observed a single time. V gene TRBV14 combines with J gene TRBJ1-2, with 8 positions matching TRBD1. The CDR3 runs to 17 residues. Germline lookup yields CDR1 SGHDN and CDR2 FVKESK. Unmatched junction bases numbered 17, after V lost 3 bases and J lost 8 bases. In DNA form, the CDR3 reads TGTGCCAGCAGCCACCGATTACTCCCTGACAGGGGTTACGGCTACACCTTC. It yields the protein CASSHRLLPDRGYGYTF.

This rearrangement joins TRBV28 to TRBJ2-3; 10 bases match TRBD2. Germline values: CDR1 MDHEN, CDR2 SYDVKM. V dropped 6 bases and J dropped 5; count of bases not matched to a gene: 11. This CDR3 has 16 amino acids. The CDR3 DNA sequence: TGTGCCAGCAGCCGTATTTTAGCGGGAGGTGGAGATACGCAGTATTTT. Amino acid sequence: CASSRILAGGGDTQYF.

The J gene is TRBJ1-1, the V gene TRBV29-1, with D maybe TRBD1 (5 bases). The CDR3 length is 14 residues. CDR1 is SQVTM and CDR2 is ANQGSEA in the germline V gene. Trimming stripped 4 bases from V and 4 bases from J, with 16 bases between. CDR3 residues: CSVGRTRGVTEAFF. DNA of the CDR3: TGCAGCGTTGGCCGTACAAGGGGCGTCACTGAAGCTTTCTTT.

The chain couples TRBV27 to TRBJ2-5; D might be TRBD2 (6 bases). The CDR3 extends over 13 amino acids. The V gene lost 4 bases and the J gene lost 1 base, with 7 bases spanning the gap. Germline V gene lookup returns CDR1 MNHEY and CDR2 SMNVEV (reference sequence). CDR3 sequence: CASSYGGQETQYF. In DNA, the CDR3 is TGTGCCAGCAGTTACGGGGGCCAAGAGACCCAGTACTTC.

This rearrangement joins TRBV11-3 to TRBJ2-5, with D tentatively TRBD1 (6 bases). The V end was cut by 4 bases, the J end by 4 bases, with 10 bases between. The germline V gene encodes CDR1 SGHNT and CDR2 YENEEA. This CDR3 region has 13 residues. The CDR3 sequence: CASSSTGIETQYF. CDR3 in DNA: TGTGCCAGCAGCTCTACAGGGATAGAGACCCAGTACTTC.

The genes are TRBV12-5 and TRBJ2-5; 10 positions match TRBD1. Germline loops: CDR1 LGHNT, CDR2 FRNRAP. The CDR3 runs 15 residues. The ends lost 5 bases at V and 5 bases at J; junction bases unmatched: 8. As DNA, the CDR3 is TGTGCTAGTGGTGACCGGGACAGGGGCGGGGAGACCCAGTACTTC. Translation: CASGDRDRGGETQYF.

The chain recombines TRBV11-2 with TRBJ2-5; D is ambiguous. The assigned J gene may be wrong: the sequence end matches TRBJ2-7 better. CDR3 length: 13 amino acids. Germline loops: CDR1 SGHAT, CDR2 FQNNGV. The CDR3 spells CASSLRASYEQYF. The CDR3 DNA follows: TGTGCCAGCAGCTTACGCGCCTCCTACGAGCAGTACTTC.

This chain connects TRBV11-3 to TRBJ2-7; no definite D call. Germline V lookup: CDR1 SGHNT, CDR2 YENEEA. Trimming shortened V by 3 bases and J by 2 bases, and 8 bases separated the two germline ends. The CDR3 has 13 residues. The CDR3 reads CASSLQATYEQYF. The DNA of the CDR3 is TGTGCCAGCAGCTTGCAGGCCACCTACGAGCAGTACTTC.